The clone carrying this TCR beta chain was observed many times. Its target is not known. The authors amplified TCR beta CDR3 regions, and they did so from RNA transcripts for repertoire sequencing. HTBI primers were used in a first-round RT-PCR, which preceded a second-round multiplex PCR. MiXCR, applied by TCRdb to the multiplex PCR reads, yields one record per CDR3 protein. The profile shows under 250,000 distinct CDR3 sequences, 25% to 30% of them singletons. The sample is drawn from a study of Graves' ophthalmopathy and Graves' hyperthyroidism. Study results and caveats: The model reached roughly 71% sensitivity and approximately 72% specificity for predicting ophthalmopathy progression.

CDR3 length equals 13 residues. The V gene lost 8 bases and the J gene lost 8 bases, with 18 bases spanning the gap. Germline V gene data show CDR1 as SNHLY and CDR2 as FYNNEI. This chain uses TRBV2 with TRBJ1-2; unclear D gene. Sequenced sample: peripheral blood. The sequence was collected from a man aged 50 to 59 with Graves' ophthalmopathy. DNA for the CDR3: TGTGCCAGCGGCCGAAGGACTCTCACCGGCTACACCTTC. Encoded protein: CASGRRTLTGYTF.